This T cell receptor (beta chain) was sequenced during a study of T cells after posttransplantation cyclophosphamide. Findings of the study overall: Recipient CMV seropositivity and CMV reactivation strongly tracked TRB clonality. Donor CD8+ memory clones often dominated recipient blood repertoires at later times. Skin or GI-infiltrating T cells shared few TRB sequences with blood.

Some clones are missing from TCRdb's copy, which holds only in-frame ones; the method was immunoSEQ multiplex PCR. Of over 10,000 clones in the sample, roughly 2% were seen once. A marrow graft followed busulfan-fludarabine conditioning, with cyclophosphamide on days +3 and +4. The ends were cut back, 9 bases at V and 2 bases at J, with 11 bases in the middle. The CDR3 has 14 residues. CDR1 and CDR2 from the germline V gene are MNHEY and SMNVEV (reference sequence). This clone was picked up a small number of times. Its antigen is still unknown. This specimen was PBMCs, taken after allogeneic stem cell transplant with posttransplant cyclophosphamide. The gene calls are TRBV27 and TRBJ2-6; D remains ambiguous. This receptor was taken from a male patient aged 30 to 39 who received an allogeneic stem cell transplant from a related donor, was CMV-positive, and had no GVHD. Some T cells here may be from the graft donor. The CDR3 here is CASSLQAGANVLTF. The CDR3 DNA reads TGTGCCAGTTCCCTCCAGGCTGGGGCCAACGTCCTGACTTTC.